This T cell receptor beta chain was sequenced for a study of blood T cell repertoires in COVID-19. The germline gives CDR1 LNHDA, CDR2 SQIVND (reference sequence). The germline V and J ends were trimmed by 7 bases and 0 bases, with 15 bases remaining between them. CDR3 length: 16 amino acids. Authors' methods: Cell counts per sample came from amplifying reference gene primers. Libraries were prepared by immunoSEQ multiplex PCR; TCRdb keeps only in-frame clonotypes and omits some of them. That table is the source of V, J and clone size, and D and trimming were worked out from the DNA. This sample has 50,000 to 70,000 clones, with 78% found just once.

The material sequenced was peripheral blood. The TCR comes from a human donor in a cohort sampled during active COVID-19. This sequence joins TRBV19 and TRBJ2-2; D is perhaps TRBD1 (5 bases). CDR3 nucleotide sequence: TGTGCCAGTACCCCTAGACAGTTCGCGAACACCGGGGAGCTGTTTTTT. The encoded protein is CASTPRQFANTGELFF.